This TCR beta chain was recovered during a study of blood T cells in healthy people across ages. Study in general: When template switching was applied, about one barcoded beta molecule was captured per two T cells.

The V end was cut by 4 bases, the J end by 2 bases, with 11 bases between. The CDR3 is 14 amino acids. Germline lookup yields CDR1 DFQATT and CDR2 SNEGSKA (reference sequence). Next came a second PCR, run for about 7 to 12 cycles, which used a sample-barcoded 5' primer along with a J-beta primer mix. Every cDNA molecule bore a tag from a template-switch adaptor containing 12 random nucleotides. TCRdb used MiXCR to reprocess the 5' RACE reads, holding one entry per CDR3 protein. The sample holds under 2 million distinct CDR3 sequences; about 31% are singletons and the top ten take around 11%. The study recruited healthy Caucasian donors from Russia who were aged about 6 to 90. Extraction yielded at least 5 micrograms of total RNA per sample.

The gene calls are TRBV20-1 and TRBJ2-2, with D perhaps given as TRBD1 or TRBD2 (5 bases each). This clonotype was sampled from a woman in her thirties in good health. The sequenced sample consisted of blood. CDR3: CSAIRDPNTGELFF. CDR3 DNA: TGCAGTGCTATCCGGGACCCCAACACCGGGGAGCTGTTTTTT.